The TCR beta chain under discussion was sequenced for a study of blood T cell repertoires in COVID-19. Study-wide background: Acute-phase and convalescent COVID-19 samples originated in the United States, Italy and Spain. T cells, B-cell-depleted T cells, or PBMCs provided the cDNA or gDNA that served as material.

V lost 3 bases and J lost 2, with 11 bases in between. The CDR3 has 15 amino acids. The germline V gene has CDR1 KGHDR and CDR2 SFDVKD. Original processing methods: Estimation of nucleated cell counts was performed using reference gene primer amplification. Only in-frame clones appear in the TCRdb table, and some are missing; sequencing was by immunoSEQ multiplex PCR. That table gives V, J and clone size, and the DNA gave D and trimming. The table lists over 150,000 clones, around four fifths of them singletons. Individuals aged about 18 to 95 years were recruited from about two dozen US areas. The material sequenced was PBMCs or T cells enriched from blood (not recorded which). This receptor was taken from a woman between 50 and 59 years old who had recovered from COVID-19. The chain employs TRBV24-1 and TRBJ2-3, with D possibly matching TRBD1 (5 bases). The CDR3 bases are TGTGCCACCAGTGATGGTAGACAGACCACAGATACGCAGTATTTT. This codes for CATSDGRQTTDTQYF.